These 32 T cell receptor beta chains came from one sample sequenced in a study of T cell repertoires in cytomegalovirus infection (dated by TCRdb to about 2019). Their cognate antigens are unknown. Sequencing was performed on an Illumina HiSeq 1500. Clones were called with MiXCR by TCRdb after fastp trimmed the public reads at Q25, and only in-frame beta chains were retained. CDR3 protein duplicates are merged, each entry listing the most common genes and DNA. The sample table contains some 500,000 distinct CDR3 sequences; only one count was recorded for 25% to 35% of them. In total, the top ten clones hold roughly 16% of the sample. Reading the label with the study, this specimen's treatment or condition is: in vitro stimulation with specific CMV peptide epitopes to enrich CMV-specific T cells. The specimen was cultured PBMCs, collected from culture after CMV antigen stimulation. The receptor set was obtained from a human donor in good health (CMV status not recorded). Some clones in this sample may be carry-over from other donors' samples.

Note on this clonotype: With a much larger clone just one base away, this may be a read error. The CDR3 DNA sequence: TGTGCCAGCAGCTCCGGGACGAGCGAGCAGTACGTC. The encoded protein is CASSSGTSEQYV. The chain employs TRBV5-6 and TRBJ2-7, with D perhaps being TRBD1 or TRBD2 (5 bases each). Germline V gene data show CDR1 as SGHDT and CDR2 as YYEEEE. The V and J ends lost 3 bases and 6 bases respectively, with 10 bases between them. The CDR3 has 12 amino acids.

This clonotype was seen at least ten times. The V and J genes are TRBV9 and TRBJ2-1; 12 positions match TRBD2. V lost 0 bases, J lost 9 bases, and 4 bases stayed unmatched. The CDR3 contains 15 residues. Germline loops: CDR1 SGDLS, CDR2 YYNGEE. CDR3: CASSVGLAGVGEQFF. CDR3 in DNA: TGTGCCAGCAGCGTAGGACTAGCGGGAGTAGGTGAGCAGTTCTTC.

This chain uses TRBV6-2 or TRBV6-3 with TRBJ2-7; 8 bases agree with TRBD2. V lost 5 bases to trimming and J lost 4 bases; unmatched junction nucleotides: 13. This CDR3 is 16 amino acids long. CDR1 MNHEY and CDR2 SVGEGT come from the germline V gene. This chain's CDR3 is CASSNPPYREGYEQYV. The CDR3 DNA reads TGTGCCAGCAGTAATCCTCCCTACCGGGAGGGATACGAGCAGTACGTC.

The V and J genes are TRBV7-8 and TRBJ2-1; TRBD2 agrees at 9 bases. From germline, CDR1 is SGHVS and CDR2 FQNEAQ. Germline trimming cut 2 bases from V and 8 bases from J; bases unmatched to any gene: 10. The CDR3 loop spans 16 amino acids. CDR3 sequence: CASSLPLAGPAHEQFF. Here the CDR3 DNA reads TGTGCCAGCAGCTTACCACTAGCGGGCCCGGCGCATGAGCAGTTCTTC.

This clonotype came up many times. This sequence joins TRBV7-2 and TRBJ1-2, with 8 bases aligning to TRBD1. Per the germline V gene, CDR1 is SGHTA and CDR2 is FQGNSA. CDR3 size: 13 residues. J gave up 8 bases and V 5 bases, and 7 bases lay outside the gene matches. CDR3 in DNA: TGTGCCAGCAGCCCCAGGGGGCGACTCGGCTACACCTTC. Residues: CASSPRGRLGYTF.

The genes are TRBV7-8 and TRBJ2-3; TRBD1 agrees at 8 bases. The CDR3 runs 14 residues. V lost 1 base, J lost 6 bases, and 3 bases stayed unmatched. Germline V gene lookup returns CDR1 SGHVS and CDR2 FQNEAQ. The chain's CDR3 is CASSLGQGRDTQYF. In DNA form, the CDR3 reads TGTGCCAGCAGCTTAGGACAGGGGAGGGATACGCAGTATTTT.

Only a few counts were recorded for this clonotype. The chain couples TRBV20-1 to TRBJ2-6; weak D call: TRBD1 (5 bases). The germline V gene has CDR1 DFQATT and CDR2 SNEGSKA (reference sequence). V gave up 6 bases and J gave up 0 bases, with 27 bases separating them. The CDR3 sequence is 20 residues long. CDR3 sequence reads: CSADSPLDRVRNSGANVLTF. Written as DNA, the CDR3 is TGCAGTGCCGACAGTCCCTTAGATCGGGTGCGAAACTCTGGGGCCAACGTCCTGACTTTC.

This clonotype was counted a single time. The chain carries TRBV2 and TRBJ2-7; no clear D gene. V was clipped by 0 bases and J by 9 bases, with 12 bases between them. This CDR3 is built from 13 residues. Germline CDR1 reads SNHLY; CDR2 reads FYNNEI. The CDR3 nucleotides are TGTGCCAGCAGTGAAGCGATGAGCCAAGGGCAGTACGTC. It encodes CASSEAMSQGQYV.

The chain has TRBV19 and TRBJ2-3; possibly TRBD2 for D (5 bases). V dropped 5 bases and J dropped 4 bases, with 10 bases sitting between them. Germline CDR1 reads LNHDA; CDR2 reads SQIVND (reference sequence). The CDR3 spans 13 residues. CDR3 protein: CASSVSVSDTQYF. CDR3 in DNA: TGTGCCAGTAGTGTTAGCGTGTCAGATACGCAGTATTTT.

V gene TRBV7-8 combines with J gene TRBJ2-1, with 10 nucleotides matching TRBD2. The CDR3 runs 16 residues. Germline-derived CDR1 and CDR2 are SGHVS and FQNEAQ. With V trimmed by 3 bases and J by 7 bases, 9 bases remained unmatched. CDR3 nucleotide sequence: TGTGCCAGCAGCTTGCGCACTAGCGGGATGGTAAATGAGCAGTTCTTC. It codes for CASSLRTSGMVNEQFF. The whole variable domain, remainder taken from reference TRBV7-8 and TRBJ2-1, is GAGVSQSPRYKVAKRGQDVALRCDPISGHVSLFWYQQALGQGPEFLTYFQNEAQLDKSGLPSDRFFAERPEGSVSTLKIQRTQQEDSAVYLCASSLRTSGMVNEQFFGPGTRLTVL.

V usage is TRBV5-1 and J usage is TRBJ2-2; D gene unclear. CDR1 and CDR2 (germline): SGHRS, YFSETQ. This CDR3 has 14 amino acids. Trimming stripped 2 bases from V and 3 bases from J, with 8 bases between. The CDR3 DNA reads TGCGCCAGCAGCTTCCGGGTGGACACCGGGGAGCTGTTTTTT. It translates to CASSFRVDTGELFF.

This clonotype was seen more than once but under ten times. CDR3 amino acids: CASSPSGSGSPLHF. The CDR3 nucleotides read TGTGCCAGCAGTCCTTCAGGGTCGGGGTCACCCCTCCACTTT. J is TRBJ1-6 and V is TRBV7-3; TRBD1 might be the D (5 bases). This CDR3 is 14 amino acids long. The germline gives CDR1 SGHTA, CDR2 FQGTGA. V lost 6 bases, J lost 10 bases, and 16 bases lay in between.

CDR3 sequence (DNA): TGCAGTGCTAGTATGCCTCTGCAAGCAGGGGCCAACGTCCTGACTTTC. This encodes CSASMPLQAGANVLTF. The V and J genes are TRBV20-1 and TRBJ2-6, with no clear D. Between the trimmed V and J ends, which lost 3 bases and 4 bases, there was a span of 16 bases. The CDR3 is made up of 16 amino acids. CDR1 and CDR2 from the germline V gene are DFQATT and SNEGSKA (reference sequence).

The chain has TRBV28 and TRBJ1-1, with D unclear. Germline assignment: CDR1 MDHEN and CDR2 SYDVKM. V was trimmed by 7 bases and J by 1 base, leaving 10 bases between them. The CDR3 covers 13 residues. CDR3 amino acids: CASNGSSNTEAFF. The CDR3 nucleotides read TGTGCCAGCAACGGGTCATCGAACACTGAAGCTTTCTTT.

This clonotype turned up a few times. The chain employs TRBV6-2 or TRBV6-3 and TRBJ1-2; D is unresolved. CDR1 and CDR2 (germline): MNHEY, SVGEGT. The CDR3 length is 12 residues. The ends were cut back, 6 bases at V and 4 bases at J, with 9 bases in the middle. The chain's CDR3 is CASSPSAYGYTF. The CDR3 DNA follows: TGTGCCAGCAGCCCTTCTGCCTATGGCTACACCTTC.

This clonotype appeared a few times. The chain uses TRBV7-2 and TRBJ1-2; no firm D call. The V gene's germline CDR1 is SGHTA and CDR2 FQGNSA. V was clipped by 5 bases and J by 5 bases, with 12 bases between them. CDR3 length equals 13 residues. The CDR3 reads CASSNRGFYGYTF. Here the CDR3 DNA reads TGTGCCAGCAGCAACCGGGGTTTTTATGGCTACACCTTC.

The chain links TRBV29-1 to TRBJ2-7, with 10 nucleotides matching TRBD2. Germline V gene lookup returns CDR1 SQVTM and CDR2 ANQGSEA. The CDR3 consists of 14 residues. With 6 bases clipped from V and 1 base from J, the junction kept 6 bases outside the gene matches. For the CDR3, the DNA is TGCAGCGTAGTTACTAGCGGGAAGTCCTACGAGCAGTACTTC. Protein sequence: CSVVTSGKSYEQYF.

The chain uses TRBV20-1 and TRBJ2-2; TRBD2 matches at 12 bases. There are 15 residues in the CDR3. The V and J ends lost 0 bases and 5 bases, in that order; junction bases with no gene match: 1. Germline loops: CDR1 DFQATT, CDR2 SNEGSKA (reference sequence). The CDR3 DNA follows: TGCAGTGCTAGAGATCTAGCGGGAGGGACCGGGGAGCTGTTTTTT. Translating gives CSARDLAGGTGELFF.

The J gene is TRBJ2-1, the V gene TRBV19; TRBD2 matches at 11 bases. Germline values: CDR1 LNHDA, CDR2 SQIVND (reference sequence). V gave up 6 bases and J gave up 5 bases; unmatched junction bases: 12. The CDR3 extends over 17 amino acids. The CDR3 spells CASSTNRGLAVNNEQFF. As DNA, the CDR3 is TGTGCCAGTAGCACCAATAGGGGACTAGCGGTAAACAATGAGCAGTTCTTC.

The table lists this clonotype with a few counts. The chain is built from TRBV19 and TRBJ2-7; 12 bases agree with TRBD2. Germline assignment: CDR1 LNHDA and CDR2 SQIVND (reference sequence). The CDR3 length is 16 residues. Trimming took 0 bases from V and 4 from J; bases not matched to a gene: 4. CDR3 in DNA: TGTGCCAGTAGTATAGAGCGACTAGCGGGAGTGTACGAGCAGTACTTC. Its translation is CASSIERLAGVYEQYF.

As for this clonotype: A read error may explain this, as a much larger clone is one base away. The chain's CDR3 is CVSRGREGRDSYNEQFF. Here the CDR3 DNA reads TGTGTCAGCCGGGGGCGGGAGGGCCGAGATTCCTACAATGAGCAGTTCTTC. The V and J genes are TRBV7-8 and TRBJ2-1; the match to TRBD2 covers 9 bases. CDR1 and CDR2 from the germline V gene are SGHVS and FQNEAQ. This CDR3 comprises 17 residues.

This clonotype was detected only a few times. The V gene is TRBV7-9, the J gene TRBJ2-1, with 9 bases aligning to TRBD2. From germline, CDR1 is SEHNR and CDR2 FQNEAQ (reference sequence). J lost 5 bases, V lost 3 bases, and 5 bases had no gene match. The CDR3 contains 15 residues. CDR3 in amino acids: CASSFKREDHNEQFF. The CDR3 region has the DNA TGTGCCAGCAGCTTCAAGCGGGAGGATCACAATGAGCAGTTCTTC.

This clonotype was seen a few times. The CDR3 DNA reads TGTGCCAGCAGCTTGACTCTGGCGGGGGGCGGTGGCTACACCTTC. Translation gives CASSLTLAGGGGYTF. V is TRBV5-5 and J is TRBJ1-2; TRBD1 might be the D (6 bases). Trimming stripped 1 base from V and 7 bases from J, with 17 bases between. There are 15 residues in the CDR3. The germline CDR1 and CDR2 sequences are SGHKS and YYEKEE (reference sequence).

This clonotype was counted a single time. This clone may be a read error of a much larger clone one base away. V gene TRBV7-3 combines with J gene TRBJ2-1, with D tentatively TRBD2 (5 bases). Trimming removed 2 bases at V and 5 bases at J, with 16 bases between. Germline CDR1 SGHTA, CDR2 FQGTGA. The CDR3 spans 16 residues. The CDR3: CASSLYATNGHNEQFF. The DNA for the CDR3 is TGTGCCAGCAGCTTATATGCGACTAACGGACACAATGAGCAGTTCTTC.

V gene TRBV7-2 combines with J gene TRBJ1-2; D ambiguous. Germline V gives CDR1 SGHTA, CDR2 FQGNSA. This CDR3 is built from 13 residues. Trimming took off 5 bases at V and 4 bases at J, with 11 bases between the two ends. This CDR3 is CASSPAGTYGYTF. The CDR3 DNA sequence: TGTGCCAGCAGCCCGGCGGGTACCTATGGCTACACCTTC.

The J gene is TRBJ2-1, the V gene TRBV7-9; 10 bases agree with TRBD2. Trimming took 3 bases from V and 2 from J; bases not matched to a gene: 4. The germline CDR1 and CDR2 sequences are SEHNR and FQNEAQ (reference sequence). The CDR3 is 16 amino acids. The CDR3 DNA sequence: TGTGCCAGCAGCTTTCGAGGACTAGCGGCCTACAATGAGCAGTTCTTC. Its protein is CASSFRGLAAYNEQFF.

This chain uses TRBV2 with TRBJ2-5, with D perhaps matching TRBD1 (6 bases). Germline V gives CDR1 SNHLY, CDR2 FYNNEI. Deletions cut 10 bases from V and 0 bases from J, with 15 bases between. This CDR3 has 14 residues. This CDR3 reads CATRKRTDQETQYF. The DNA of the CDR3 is TGTGCCACCAGGAAGAGGACAGACCAAGAGACCCAGTACTTC.

The CDR3 bases are TGTGCCAGCAGCTTGGGGGACAGACAGAGTGAAAAACTGTTTTTT. As protein: CASSLGDRQSEKLFF. The chain joins TRBV7-9 to TRBJ1-4, with TRBD1 matching 7 bases. With V trimmed by 3 bases and J by 7 bases, 8 bases remained unmatched. Germline-derived CDR1 and CDR2 are SEHNR and FQNEAQ (reference sequence). This CDR3 has 15 residues.

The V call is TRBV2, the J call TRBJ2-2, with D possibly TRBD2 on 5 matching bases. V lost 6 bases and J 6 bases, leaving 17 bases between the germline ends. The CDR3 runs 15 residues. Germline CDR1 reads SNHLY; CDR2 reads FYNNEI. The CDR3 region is CASRVSSRSSGELFF. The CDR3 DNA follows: TGTGCCAGCAGGGTGTCTAGCCGGTCATCCGGGGAGCTGTTTTTT.

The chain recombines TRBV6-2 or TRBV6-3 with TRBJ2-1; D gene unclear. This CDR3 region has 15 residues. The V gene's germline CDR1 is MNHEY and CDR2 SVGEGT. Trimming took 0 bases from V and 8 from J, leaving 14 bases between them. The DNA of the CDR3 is TGTGCCAGCAGTTACTCTCGATCCAGCTTCGATGAGCAGTTCTTC. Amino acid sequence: CASSYSRSSFDEQFF.

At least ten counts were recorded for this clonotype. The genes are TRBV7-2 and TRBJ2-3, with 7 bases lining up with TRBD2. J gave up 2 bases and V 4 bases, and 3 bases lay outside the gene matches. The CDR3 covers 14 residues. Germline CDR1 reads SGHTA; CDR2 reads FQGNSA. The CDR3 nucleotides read TGTGCCAGCAGCTCACTAGCGAACACAGATACGCAGTATTTT. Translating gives CASSSLANTDTQYF.

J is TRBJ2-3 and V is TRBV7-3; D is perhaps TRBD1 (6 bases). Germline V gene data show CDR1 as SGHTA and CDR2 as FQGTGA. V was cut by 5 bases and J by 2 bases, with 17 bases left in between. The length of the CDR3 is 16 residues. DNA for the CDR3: TGTGCCAGCAGCCCTAAGGACAGCAGATACACAGATACGCAGTATTTT. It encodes CASSPKDSRYTDTQYF.